This record covers a single T cell receptor (beta chain). This record comes from a study of blood T cell repertoires in COVID-19. Study as a whole: T cells, B-cell-depleted T cells, or PBMCs provided the cDNA or gDNA that served as material.

The table came from immunoSEQ multiplex PCR; TCRdb's copy has only in-frame clones and leaves some out. The sample comprises around 70,000 clones, nearly 80% of which are singletons, and 10% to 15% rests with the top ten. The CDR3 totals 15 residues. CDR1 is SEHNR, CDR2 FQNEAQ, per germline (reference sequence). After removal of 6 bases from V and 6 bases from J, the junction contained 12 bases not matched to a gene. Sequenced input: peripheral blood. J is TRBJ1-2 and V is TRBV7-9, with 8 bases lining up with TRBD1. The clonotype originates from a human donor in a cohort sampled during active COVID-19. The CDR3 region is CASSRPGGKKDGYTF. In DNA form, the CDR3 reads TGTGCCAGCAGTCGGCCAGGGGGCAAGAAGGATGGCTACACCTTC.